This is a list of T cell receptor beta chains from one sample in a study of control samples from healthy donors and cancer patients. Libraries were prepared by immunoSEQ multiplex PCR; TCRdb keeps only in-frame clonotypes and omits some of them. In the table there are fewer than 200,000 clones, approximately 92% of which are singletons. Material for sequencing was blood. The origin of the receptors is a man between 18 and 35 years old in good health. Both conserved end residues are part of each CDR3.

V gene,CDR3 protein
TRBV27,CASTAGFESPLHF
TRBV21-1,CASSIPRAENTGELFF
TRBV19,CASSIVLGANVLTF
TRBV14,CASSAQGFGTEAFF
TRBV25-1,CASIPNWGEKLFF
TRBV6-4,CASSVGTGHTGELFF
TRBV9,CASSVGGTANYGYTF
TRBV7-3,CASSLQGRFNTDTQYF
TRBV5-4,CASSNRRGDNEQFF
TRBV30,CACSDRGHYNEQFF
TRBV28,CASLVGGTDTQYF
TRBV19,CASSLSGGTYYEQYF
TRBV27,CASSLKGNQPQHF
TRBV18,CASSPAQNQPQHF
TRBV5-4,CASSLSRGRGSYNSPLHF
TRBV7-3,CASSPGQRDTQYF
TRBV4-1,CASSQVQRGGHEQFF
TRBV5-1,CASSLEGLAGGHEQYF
TRBV18,CASSPGTGEETQYF
TRBV15,CATSIRDPSWEQYF
TRBV6-5,CASRATSGGYEQYF
TRBV7-6,CASSTQSLAGGKSSYNEQFF
TRBV2,CASSRGGTTDTQYF
TRBV5-1,CASRGTGDNEKLFF
TRBV9,CASSVGGGSVNSPLHF
TRBV27,CASSLKMGTDTQYF
TRBV25-1,CASSGAGTVIREQYF